Sequencing of this TCR beta chain was carried out in a study of T cell responses to AZD1222 COVID-19 vaccine. The study's findings and limits: Increased Spike-specific TCR breadth and depth were observed after two AZD1222 doses. The donor cohort was predominantly white British with a female majority, and clonal diversity may have been underestimated. The repertoires were collected only after the peak T cell response.

The table came from immunoSEQ multiplex PCR; TCRdb's copy has only in-frame clones and leaves some out. Of roughly 150,000 clones listed, 80% to 95% are singletons. Germline values: CDR1 SGHRS, CDR2 YFSETQ. CDR3 length: 16 amino acids. Worth noting for this clone: Its antigen is unidentified. A junction end diverges from the germline sequence, so it may reflect a read error.

This chain connects TRBV5-1 to TRBJ2-3; D perhaps matches TRBD2 (6 bases). This sequence originates from an adult in good health. The sample consisted of peripheral blood, taken on day 0 of AZD1222 vaccination. CDR3 sequence: CASRLGGLRGTDTQYF. The CDR3 nucleotides read TGCGCCAGCAGATTGGGGGGACTCAGGGGCACAGATACGCAGTATTTT.